The 16 T cell receptor beta chains given below trace back to one sample, sequenced in a study of blood T cell repertoires in COVID-19 (dated by TCRdb to 2020 to 2022). The protocol used for the library was the immunoSEQ multiplex PCR assay. TCRdb obtained this table from immuneACCESS and retained in-frame rearrangements with V and J assigned. These tables miss some clones; where compared with another copy, unresolved V genes account for less than half of the shortfall, and the remainder is unexplained. The table for this sample lists fewer than 90,000 clones; approximately 80% of them were counted only once. The ten largest clonotypes hold approximately 21% of the sample. The sequenced sample was peripheral blood. These receptors were taken from a woman of 80 years or more with acute or convalescent COVID-19.

V usage is TRBV6-5 and J usage is TRBJ2-1; TRBD1 agrees at 8 bases. The ends lost 6 bases at V and 4 bases at J; junction bases unmatched: 8. The germline gives CDR1 MNHEY, CDR2 SVGAGI. The CDR3 has 15 amino acids. CDR3 sequence reads: CASSLTGVRYNEQFF. The DNA for the CDR3 is TGTGCCAGCAGCCTGACAGGGGTTAGGTACAATGAGCAGTTCTTC.

The gene calls are TRBV7-6 and TRBJ2-3; no clear D gene. The CDR3 covers 14 residues. Germline assignment: CDR1 SGHVS and CDR2 FNYEAQ. Trimming pared 0 bases from V and 1 base from J, leaving 5 bases between. The CDR3 loop is CASSLAEGTDTQYF. DNA of the CDR3: TGTGCCAGCAGCTTAGCTGAGGGCACAGATACGCAGTATTTT.

V and J are TRBV6-5 and TRBJ1-4, with D maybe TRBD1 (6 bases). Trimming stripped 4 bases from V and 1 base from J, with 10 bases between. This CDR3 is 15 amino acids long. Germline CDR1 reads MNHEY; CDR2 reads SVGAGI. The CDR3 reads CASSSRGRTNEKLFF. CDR3 DNA: TGTGCCAGCAGTTCCAGGGGCAGAACTAATGAAAAACTGTTTTTT.

The chain carries TRBV2 and TRBJ2-7; a weak D match, TRBD1 (6 bases). Per the germline V gene, CDR1 is SNHLY and CDR2 is FYNNEI. Trimming shortened V by 1 base and J by 0 bases, and 10 bases separated the two germline ends. The CDR3 contains 15 residues. CDR3 coding DNA: TGTGCCAGCAGTGAAGTGGGGGCGGGCTCCTACGAGCAGTACTTC. Amino acid sequence: CASSEVGAGSYEQYF.

Here the CDR3 DNA reads TGCGCCAGCAGAATTGAAGCGGGAGCGCAAGAGACCCAGTACTTC. Amino acid sequence: CASRIEAGAQETQYF. The chain uses TRBV5-1 and TRBJ2-5; TRBD2 matches at 8 bases. CDR1 is SGHRS, CDR2 YFSETQ, per germline. Trimming removed 5 bases from V and 2 bases from J; junction bases left unmatched: 8. This CDR3 is 15 amino acids long.

The chain employs TRBV7-2 and TRBJ2-3; the match to TRBD1 covers 12 bases. The germline CDR1 and CDR2 sequences are SGHTA and FQGNSA. J lost 3 bases, V lost 1 base, and 5 bases had no gene match. The CDR3 loop spans 17 amino acids. The CDR3 reads CASSLVGTGGRTDTQYF. The CDR3 DNA is TGTGCCAGCAGCTTAGTGGGGACAGGGGGCCGGACAGATACGCAGTATTTT. Based on the CDR3 plus reference TRBV7-2 and TRBJ2-3, the full variable domain is GAGVSQSPSNKVTEKGKDVELRCDPISGHTALYWYRQSLGQGLEFLIYFQGNSAPDKSGLPSDRFSAERTGGSVSTLTIQRTQQEDSAVYLCASSLVGTGGRTDTQYFGPGTRLTVL.

The J gene is TRBJ2-7, the V gene TRBV7-9; 7 positions match TRBD2. Germline V lookup: CDR1 SEHNR, CDR2 FQNEAQ (reference sequence). J was trimmed by 7 bases and V by 5 bases; bases with no gene match: 8. The CDR3 runs to 13 residues. CDR3 sequence: CASSPLAAWEQYF. DNA of the CDR3: TGTGCCAGCAGCCCCCTAGCGGCTTGGGAGCAGTACTTC.

V gene TRBV30 combines with J gene TRBJ2-6, with D maybe TRBD1 (6 bases). Germline-derived CDR1 and CDR2 are GTSNPN and SVGIG (reference sequence). This CDR3 spans 16 amino acids. V lost 0 bases and J 0 bases, leaving 9 bases between the germline ends. As DNA, the CDR3 is TGTGCCTGGAGTGTGGGGGCTGGCTCTGGGGCCAACGTCCTGACTTTC. It encodes CAWSVGAGSGANVLTF.

This clone was counted a few times. The V gene is TRBV10-1, the J gene TRBJ2-5; tentative D call: TRBD2 (7 bases). This CDR3 has 15 residues. CDR1 WNHNN and CDR2 SYGVQD come from the germline V gene (reference sequence). The ends were cut back, 3 bases at V and 4 bases at J, with 15 bases in the middle. CDR3 bases: TGCGCCAGCAGTGAAGGTCGGGGGGCCTTAGAGACCCAGTACTTC. Translation gives CASSEGRGALETQYF.

This chain links TRBV3-1 (or the pseudogene TRBV3-2) with TRBJ1-6, with 9 bases fitting TRBD1. V gave up 0 bases and J gave up 13 bases; unmatched junction bases: 19. Per germline, CDR1 LGHDT and CDR2 YNNKEL (reference sequence). The CDR3 runs 19 residues. CDR3 loop: CASSQDSPRDRALLGPLHF. The CDR3 DNA is TGTGCCAGCAGCCAAGATTCGCCCCGGGACAGGGCGCTTCTTGGTCCCCTCCACTTT.

The chain joins TRBV5-1 to TRBJ2-5; 11 nucleotides align to TRBD1. V was pared by 4 bases and J by 1 base, with 6 bases of the junction left unmatched. CDR3 size: 16 residues. Germline V gene data show CDR1 as SGHRS and CDR2 as YFSETQ. The CDR3 nucleotides read TGCGCCAGCAGCCAGCGGACAGGGGGCCCCCAAGAGACCCAGTACTTC. Its translation is CASSQRTGGPQETQYF.

This chain links TRBV10-3 with TRBJ2-3, with 10 bases identical to TRBD2. V gave up 6 bases and J gave up 4 bases; unmatched junction bases: 7. Germline V CDR1 and CDR2: ENHRY, SYGVKD. The length of the CDR3 is 15 residues. The CDR3 nucleotides are TGTGCCATCAGCCTTAGCGGGAGGAGCGCAGATACGCAGTATTTT. Residues: CAISLSGRSADTQYF.

This sequence joins TRBV10-3 and TRBJ1-3, with D perhaps matching TRBD1 (5 bases). Germline loops: CDR1 ENHRY, CDR2 SYGVKD. V shed 7 bases and J shed 4 bases, with 14 bases lying between them. The CDR3 runs 14 residues. This chain's CDR3 is CAIKASGIGNTIYF. In DNA form, the CDR3 reads TGTGCCATCAAGGCTTCAGGGATCGGAAACACCATATATTTT.

A remark on this clone: The junction departs from the called germline gene at one end, perhaps through a read error. The CDR3 spells CASSYSDEWTSDF. In nucleotides, the CDR3 is TGTGCCAGCAGTTACTCGGACGAGTGGACTAGCGACTTC. The V gene is TRBV6-2 or TRBV6-3, the J gene TRBJ2-7; 9 bases line up with TRBD2. CDR1 MNHEY and CDR2 SVGEGT come from the germline V gene. This CDR3 contains 13 residues.

Only one count was recorded for this clone. This chain uses TRBV24-1 with TRBJ2-3; D gene ambiguous. Trimming removed 4 bases from V and 2 bases from J, with 12 bases in between. The CDR3 extends over 15 amino acids. CDR1 and CDR2 (germline): KGHDR, SFDVKD. The CDR3 is CATSEAGSNTDTQYF. In nucleotides, the CDR3 is TGTGCCACCAGTGAGGCAGGATCTAACACAGATACGCAGTATTTT.

The chain recombines TRBV5-1 with TRBJ1-4, with TRBD1 matching 12 bases. CDR1 and CDR2 (germline): SGHRS, YFSETQ. The CDR3 length is 15 residues. The J segment lost 5 bases and the V segment lost 6 bases, leaving 5 bases of the junction unmatched. Here the CDR3 DNA reads TGCGCCAGCACCCGGGACAGGGGGCCAAATGAAAAACTGTTTTTT. Encoded protein: CASTRDRGPNEKLFF.